Listed here are 6 T cell receptor beta chains from one sample, sequenced in a study of blood T cell repertoires in COVID-19. TCRdb keeps only in-frame clones here, not all; method: immunoSEQ multiplex PCR. Of approximately 300,000 clones listed, about 83% are singletons. The sequenced material came from peripheral blood. The receptors stem from a woman aged 45-65 years with acute or convalescent COVID-19.

The chain is built from TRBV2 and TRBJ1-5; weak D call: TRBD1 (5 bases). In germline, CDR1 is SNHLY, CDR2 FYNNEI. Trimming removed 6 bases at V and 4 bases at J, with 10 bases between. This CDR3 is 13 amino acids long. The CDR3 region is CASRTNRNQPQHF. For the CDR3, the DNA is TGTGCCAGCAGAACCAACAGGAATCAGCCCCAGCATTTT.

The chain recombines TRBV5-1 with TRBJ1-1; a weak D match, TRBD1 (6 bases). V gave up 7 bases and J gave up 3 bases, with 13 bases separating them. The CDR3 runs 13 residues. The germline CDR1 and CDR2 sequences are SGHRS and YFSETQ. The CDR3 coding sequence is TGCGCCAGCTGCTCGGGACAAGACACTGAAGCTTTCTTT. This gives the protein CASCSGQDTEAFF. Full variable domain (rest looked up from reference TRBV5-1 and TRBJ1-1): KAGVTQTPRYLIKTRGQQVTLSCSPISGHRSVSWYQQTPGQGLQFLFEYFSETQRNKGNFPGRFSGRQFSNSRSEMNVSTLELGDSALYLCASCSGQDTEAFFGQGTRLTVV.

The chain links TRBV15 to TRBJ1-4; D is uncertain. CDR3 length: 15 amino acids. V was shortened by 0 bases and J by 8 bases, with 13 bases between the two germline ends. Germline V gene sequence: CDR1 LNHNV, CDR2 YYDKDF (reference sequence). The CDR3 is CATSREVSGSEKLFF. The CDR3 DNA is TGTGCCACCAGCAGAGAGGTCTCCGGGTCCGAAAAACTGTTTTTT.

The chain links TRBV2 to TRBJ1-1; 9 bases align to TRBD1. The CDR3 extends over 14 amino acids. The germline V gene has CDR1 SNHLY and CDR2 FYNNEI. Losses at the gene ends were 7 bases for V and 1 base for J; bases not matched to a gene: 4. DNA of the CDR3: TGTGCCAGCACCTGGACAGGGGAGAACACTGAAGCTTTCTTT. Protein: CASTWTGENTEAFF.

The chain combines TRBV25-1 with TRBJ1-2; 8 nucleotides agree with TRBD1. J lost 4 bases, V lost 0 bases, and 7 bases had no gene match. This CDR3 is 16 amino acids long. CDR1 is MGHDK, CDR2 SYGVNS, per germline. The CDR3 sequence: CASSEYGQGAGYGYTF. CDR3 DNA: TGTGCCAGCAGTGAATACGGTCAGGGGGCCGGCTATGGCTACACCTTC.

The chain uses TRBV20-1 and TRBJ2-4; D possibly corresponds to TRBD2 (6 bases). Germline CDR1 and CDR2: DFQATT and SNEGSKA (reference sequence). CDR3 size: 10 residues. V lost 5 bases and J 10 bases, leaving 9 bases between the germline ends. CDR3 coding DNA: TGCAGTGCTTACCGGGAGATTCAGTACTTC. This codes for CSAYREIQYF.